The rows below give T cell receptor beta chains drawn from one sample of a study of blood T cell repertoires in COVID-19. The assay was immunoSEQ multiplex PCR, and TCRdb's table has in-frame clones only and misses some. The sample records 100,000 to 150,000 clones, 87% being singletons. The sample comprised peripheral blood. These receptors originate from a woman aged 70-85 years with acute or convalescent COVID-19. Each CDR3 is given with its conserved first and last residue. Fields, in order: V gene, clone size, D gene, J gene, CDR3 DNA, CDR3 protein. A D gene is named only where the DNA matches it firmly. The size field is filled for only some rows; it gives once, few, many or a size class.

TRBV6-5	-	TRBD1	TRBJ1-2	TGTGCCAGCAGGACCGGACAGGGGGCGTTTTTTGGCTACACCTTC	CASRTGQGAFFGYTF
TRBV5-8	-	-	TRBJ1-5	TGTGCCAGCAGCTTGTCATCAGGGTTCAATCAGCCCCAGCATTTT	CASSLSSGFNQPQHF
TRBV28	-	-	TRBJ2-1	TGTGCCAGCGGCCTAGGGCAGGGTAACAATGAGCAGTTCTTC	CASGLGQGNNEQFF
TRBV5-1	-	TRBD1	TRBJ1-2	TGCGCCAGCAGCTTAGAGGGGGCGGACTATGGCTACACCTTC	CASSLEGADYGYTF
TRBV5-4	-	TRBD1	TRBJ1-2	TGTGCCAGCAGCTCGACAGGGTTTAGCGGCTACACCTTC	CASSSTGFSGYTF
TRBV11-1	-	-	TRBJ2-1	TGTGCCAGCAGCTTAGATAGCGGTCCCCACAATGAGCAGTTCTTC	CASSLDSGPHNEQFF
TRBV6-1	-	-	TRBJ1-1	TGTGCCAGCAGTGAAAGGGGTGGGGCCGGGGGCACTGAAGCTTTCTTT	CASSERGGAGGTEAFF
TRBV28	-	TRBD1	TRBJ1-2	TGTGCCAGCAGTGTCGGGGACAGAAGGTATGGCTACACCTTC	CASSVGDRRYGYTF
TRBV6-5	many	TRBD1	TRBJ1-2	TGTGCCAGCAGCGACAGGGGGAACTATGGCTACACCTTC	CASSDRGNYGYTF
TRBV7-3	-	TRBD2	TRBJ2-2	TGTGCCAGCAGCGAGGGAGGGGTAACCGGGGAGCTGTTTTTT	CASSEGGVTGELFF
TRBV3-1/TRBV3-2	-	-	TRBJ1-4	TGTGCCAGCAGCGCTTCGGACAGACTCGAAAAACTGTTTTTT	CASSASDRLEKLFF
TRBV10-1	-	-	TRBJ2-5	TGCGCCAGCAGTGAGTCGATCTGGGCAGACCAAGAGACCCAGTACTTC	CASSESIWADQETQYF
TRBV19	-	TRBD2	TRBJ2-1	TGTGCCAGTAGCGGGACTAGCGGGGGCAATGAGCAGTTCTTC	CASSGTSGGNEQFF
TRBV29-1	-	TRBD1	TRBJ1-2	TGCAGCGTTCAACAGGGGGCGGGTGGCTACACCTTC	CSVQQGAGGYTF
TRBV29-1	-	-	TRBJ1-1	TGCAGCCCCGTAGTGAACACTGAAGCTTTCTTT	CSPVVNTEAFF
TRBV5-4	-	-	TRBJ1-1	TGTGCCAGCAGCTTGTCTCCTCTGGGCAGTACGGACACTGAAGCTTTCTTT	CASSLSPLGSTDTEAFF
TRBV5-1	few	TRBD1	TRBJ1-2	TGCGCCAGCAGCCTCACCGGCGACAGGGTCTATGGCTACACCTTC	CASSLTGDRVYGYTF
TRBV18	-	-	TRBJ1-2	TGTGCCAGCTCACAGGGACAAACTTATGGCTACACCTTC	CASSQGQTYGYTF
TRBV3-1/TRBV3-2	-	TRBD1	TRBJ1-4	TGTGCCAGCAGCCAAGAATGGACAGGAATTGGGGAACTGTTTTTT	CASSQEWTGIGELFF
TRBV19	-	TRBD1	TRBJ1-2	TGTGCCAGTACCCCGGCAGGGGGCGGAAATGGCTACACCTTC	CASTPAGGGNGYTF
TRBV3-1/TRBV3-2	-	-	TRBJ2-1	TGTGCCAGCAGCCAAGAACGGAATGAGCAGTTCTTC	CASSQERNEQFF
TRBV6-5	-	-	TRBJ1-6	TGTGCCAGCAGTTACGGCCCGGGGAATAATTCACCCCTCCACTTT	CASSYGPGNNSPLHF
TRBV28	-	TRBD1	TRBJ1-2	TGTGCCAGCAGTCCCCCGGGACAGACAGCCTACACCTTC	CASSPPGQTAYTF
TRBV5-1	-	-	TRBJ1-1	TGCGCCAGCAGCTTGGTGAGGGGGGGCACTGAAGCTTTCTTT	CASSLVRGGTEAFF
TRBV6-6	-	-	TRBJ1-1	TGTGCCAGCAGCCAGGAATTGATACCTGGGGCTTTCTTT	CASSQELIPGAFF
TRBV5-5	-	TRBD1	TRBJ1-1	TGTGCCAGCAGCCTAACGTACTACAGGGGCTTCGGAGCTTTCTTT	CASSLTYYRGFGAFF
TRBV2	-	-	TRBJ1-5	TGTGCCAGCAGTGAAGTGAAGGGGAAGTTTCAGCCCCAGCATTTT	CASSEVKGKFQPQHF
TRBV28	-	TRBD1	TRBJ2-7	TGTGCCAGCATAGGTCACAGGGGCAGTTTGTCCGGAGTCGGCTACGAGCAGTACTTC	CASIGHRGSLSGVGYEQYF
TRBV2	once	-	TRBJ1-4	TGTGCCAGCAACCAGGACAGCCAGGCAACTAATGAAAAACTGTTTTTT	CASNQDSQATNEKLFF
TRBV19	-	-	TRBJ2-2	TGTGCCAGTAGTACGAGATTTAGCACCGGGGAGCTGTTTTTT	CASSTRFSTGELFF
TRBV6-5	-	-	TRBJ1-1	TGTGCCAGCAGGCGACAGGCGAACACTGAAGCTTTCTTT	CASRRQANTEAFF
TRBV5-4	-	-	TRBJ2-7	TGTGCCAGCAGCTTGGTGGCCAGCGGCGAGCAGTACTTC	CASSLVASGEQYF
TRBV6-5	-	TRBD1	TRBJ2-1	TGTGCCAGCAGCTCCGGGACAGTCAGCGATGAGCAGTTCTTC	CASSSGTVSDEQFF
TRBV6-5	-	TRBD1	TRBJ2-7	TGTGCCAGCAGTAATACCGGGACAGGAGCCTACGAGCAGTACTTC	CASSNTGTGAYEQYF
TRBV3-1/TRBV3-2	-	-	TRBJ1-5	TGTGCCAGCAGCCAAGATGCAGGGTGGGGCAATCAGCCCCAGCATTTT	CASSQDAGWGNQPQHF
TRBV5-4	-	TRBD2	TRBJ2-1	TGTGCCAGCAGCTTGGGTGCGGGGGGCCTCGGCAATGAGCAGTTCTTC	CASSLGAGGLGNEQFF
TRBV28	-	-	TRBJ1-5	TGTGCCAGCTTATCAGGGAATCAGCCCCAGCATTTT	CASLSGNQPQHF
TRBV3-1/TRBV3-2	-	TRBD2	TRBJ2-7	TGTGCCAGCAGCCAAGGCCCCGCGGGGGGGGGAGAGCAGTACTTC	CASSQGPAGGGEQYF
TRBV4-1	-	-	TRBJ2-2	TGCGCCAGCAGCAGGGGTGACACCGGGGAGCTGTTTTTT	CASSRGDTGELFF
TRBV6-1	-	TRBD1	TRBJ1-2	TGTGCCAGCAGTGGCTACAGGGGAAACTATGGCTACACCTTC	CASSGYRGNYGYTF
TRBV5-6	-	-	TRBJ1-2	TGTGCCAGCAGCCGGGGGGCAGGCAGTGGCACCTTC	CASSRGAGSGTF
TRBV19	once	-	TRBJ2-2	TGTGCCAGCAGGGTTTTGAACACCGGGGAGCTGTTTTTT	CASRVLNTGELFF
TRBV28	-	-	TRBJ2-7	TGTGCCAGCAGTTTTCCCCCGCAGGGGCTGAGGTACGAGCAGTACTTC	CASSFPPQGLRYEQYF
TRBV28	-	TRBD1	TRBJ1-2	TGTGCCAGCAGTGGTCCCGGGACAGGGGGCTATGGCTACACCTTC	CASSGPGTGGYGYTF
TRBV3-1/TRBV3-2	-	TRBD2	TRBJ2-5	TGTGCCAGCAGCCATCGCAGCGGGGGGCGAGAGACCCAGTACTTC	CASSHRSGGRETQYF
TRBV24-1	-	TRBD2	TRBJ2-2	TGTGCCACCGCTGCGACTAGCGGGACGAACACCGGGGAGCTGTTTTTT	CATAATSGTNTGELFF
TRBV28	-	-	TRBJ1-4	TGTGCCAGCACTACAGGTTCCTTGGGAAAACTGTTTTTT	CASTTGSLGKLFF
TRBV4-1	-	-	TRBJ2-7	TGCGCCAGCAGCCAAGAAATAACAGCAACATACGAGCAGTACTTC	CASSQEITATYEQYF
TRBV5-1	-	TRBD2	TRBJ2-4	TGCGCCAGCAGCCCGCCGGGAGGGGGGAACATTCAGTACTTC	CASSPPGGGNIQYF
TRBV4-1	-	-	TRBJ2-1	TGCGCCAGCAGCCAAGCCGGAGGGTCCTACAATGAGCAGTTCTTC	CASSQAGGSYNEQFF
TRBV9	-	TRBD1	TRBJ2-7	TGTGCCAGCAGCGTAGGGGACAGCCCTCCTTCCTACGAGCAGTACTTC	CASSVGDSPPSYEQYF
TRBV11-2	-	TRBD1	TRBJ2-2	TGTGCCAGCAGGGCCTCCGGGACAGGGAACACCGGGGAGCTGTTTTTT	CASRASGTGNTGELFF
TRBV5-5	-	-	TRBJ1-4	TGTGCCAGCAGCTTCCTCGGAGGGGCTACTGAAAAACTGTTTTTT	CASSFLGGATEKLFF
TRBV2	-	TRBD1	TRBJ1-5	TGTGCCAGCAGGGAGGGACAGCGCAATCAGCCCCAGCATTTT	CASREGQRNQPQHF
TRBV4-2	-	-	TRBJ2-2	TGTGCCAGCAGCCAAGATGTAGGGCTAGCGAGGAGCGGGGAGCTGTTTTTT	CASSQDVGLARSGELFF